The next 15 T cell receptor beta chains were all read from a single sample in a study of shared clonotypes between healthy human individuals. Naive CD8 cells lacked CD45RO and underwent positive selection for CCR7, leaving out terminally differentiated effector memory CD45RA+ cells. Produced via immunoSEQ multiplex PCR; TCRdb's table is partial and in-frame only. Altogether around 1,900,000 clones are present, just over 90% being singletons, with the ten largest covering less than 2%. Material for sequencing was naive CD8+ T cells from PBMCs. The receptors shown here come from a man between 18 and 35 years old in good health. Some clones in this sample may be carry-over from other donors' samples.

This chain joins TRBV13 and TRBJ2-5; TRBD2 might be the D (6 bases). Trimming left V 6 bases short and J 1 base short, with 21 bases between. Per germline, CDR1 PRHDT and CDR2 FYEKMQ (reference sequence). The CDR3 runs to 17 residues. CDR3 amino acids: CASRRGRDLWGQETQYF. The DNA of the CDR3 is TGTGCCAGCAGAAGAGGCCGGGACTTATGGGGCCAAGAGACCCAGTACTTC.

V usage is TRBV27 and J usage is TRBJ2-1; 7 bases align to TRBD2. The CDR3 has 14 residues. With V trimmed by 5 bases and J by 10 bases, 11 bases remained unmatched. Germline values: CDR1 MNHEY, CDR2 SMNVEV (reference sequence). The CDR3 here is CASSLGLPRAEQFF. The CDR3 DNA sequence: TGTGCCAGCAGTCTGGGACTACCGCGTGCGGAGCAGTTCTTC.

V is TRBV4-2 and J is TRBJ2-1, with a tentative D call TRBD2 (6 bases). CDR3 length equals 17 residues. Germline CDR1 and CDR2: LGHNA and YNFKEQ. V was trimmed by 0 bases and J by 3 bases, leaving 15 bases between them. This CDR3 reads CASSQESSSGFYNEQFF. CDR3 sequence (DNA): TGTGCCAGCAGCCAAGAGAGTTCGAGCGGGTTCTACAATGAGCAGTTCTTC.

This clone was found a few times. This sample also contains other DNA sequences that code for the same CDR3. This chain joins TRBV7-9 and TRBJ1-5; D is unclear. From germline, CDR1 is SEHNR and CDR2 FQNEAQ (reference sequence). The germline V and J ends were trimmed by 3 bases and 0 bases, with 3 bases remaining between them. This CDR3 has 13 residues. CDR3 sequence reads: CASSFGSNQPQHF. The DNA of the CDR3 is TGTGCCAGCAGCTTCGGTAGCAATCAGCCCCAGCATTTT.

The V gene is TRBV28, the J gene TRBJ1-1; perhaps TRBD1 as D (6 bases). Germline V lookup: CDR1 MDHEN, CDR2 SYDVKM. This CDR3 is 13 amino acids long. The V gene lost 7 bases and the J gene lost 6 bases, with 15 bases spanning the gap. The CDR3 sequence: CASTWGGLSEAFF. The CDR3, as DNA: TGTGCCAGCACGTGGGGGGGGCTGTCTGAAGCTTTCTTT.

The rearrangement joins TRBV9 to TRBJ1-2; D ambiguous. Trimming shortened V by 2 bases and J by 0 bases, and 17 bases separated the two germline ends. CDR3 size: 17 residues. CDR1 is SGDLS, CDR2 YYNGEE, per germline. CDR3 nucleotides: TGTGCCAGCAGCGTGCAGGAGTGGACCGGCCCTAACTATGGCTACACCTTC. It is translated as CASSVQEWTGPNYGYTF.

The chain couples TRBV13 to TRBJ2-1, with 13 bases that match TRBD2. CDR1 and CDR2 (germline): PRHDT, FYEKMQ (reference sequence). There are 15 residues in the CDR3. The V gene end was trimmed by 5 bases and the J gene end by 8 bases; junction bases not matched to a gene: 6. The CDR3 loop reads CASSPGLAGVDEQFF. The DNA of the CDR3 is TGTGCCAGCAGCCCCGGACTAGCGGGAGTTGATGAGCAGTTCTTC. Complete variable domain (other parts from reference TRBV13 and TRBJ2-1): AAGVIQSPRHLIKEKRETATLKCYPIPRHDTVYWYQQGPGQDPQFLISFYEKMQSDKGSIPDRFSAQQFSDYHSELNMSSLELGDSALYFCASSPGLAGVDEQFFGPGTRLTVL.

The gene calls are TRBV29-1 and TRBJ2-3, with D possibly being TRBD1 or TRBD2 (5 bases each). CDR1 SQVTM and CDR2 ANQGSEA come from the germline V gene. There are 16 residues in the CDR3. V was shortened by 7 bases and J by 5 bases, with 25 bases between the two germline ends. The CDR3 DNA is TGCAGCGCTCTTGGATGGGACGGGGATTTGCAAGATACGCAGTATTTT. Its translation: CSALGWDGDLQDTQYF.

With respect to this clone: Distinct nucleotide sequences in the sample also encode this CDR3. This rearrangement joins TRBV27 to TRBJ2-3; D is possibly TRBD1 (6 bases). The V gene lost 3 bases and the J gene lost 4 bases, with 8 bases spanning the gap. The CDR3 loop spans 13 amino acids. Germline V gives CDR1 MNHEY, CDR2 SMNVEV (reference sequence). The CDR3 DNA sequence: TGTGCCAGCAGTTTCAGGGGAGCAGATACGCAGTATTTT. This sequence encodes CASSFRGADTQYF.

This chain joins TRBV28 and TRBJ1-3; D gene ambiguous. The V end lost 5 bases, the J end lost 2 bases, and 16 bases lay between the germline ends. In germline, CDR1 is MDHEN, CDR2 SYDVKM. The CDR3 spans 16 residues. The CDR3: CASSPRHRRPGNTIYF. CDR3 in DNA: TGTGCCAGCAGTCCGCGACACCGAAGACCTGGAAACACCATATATTTT.

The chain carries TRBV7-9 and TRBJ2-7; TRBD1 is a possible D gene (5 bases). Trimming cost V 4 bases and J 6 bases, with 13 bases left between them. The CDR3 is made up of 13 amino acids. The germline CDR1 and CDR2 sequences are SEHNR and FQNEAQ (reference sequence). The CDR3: CASSYRGAAEQYF. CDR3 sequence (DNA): TGTGCCAGCAGCTATAGGGGTGCCGCCGAGCAGTACTTC. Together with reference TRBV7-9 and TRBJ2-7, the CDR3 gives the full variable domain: DTGVSQNPRHKITKRGQNVTFRCDPISEHNRLYWYRQTLGQGPEFLTYFQNEAQLEKSRLLSDRFSAERPKGSFSTLEIQRTEQGDSAMYLCASSYRGAAEQYFGPGTRLTVT.

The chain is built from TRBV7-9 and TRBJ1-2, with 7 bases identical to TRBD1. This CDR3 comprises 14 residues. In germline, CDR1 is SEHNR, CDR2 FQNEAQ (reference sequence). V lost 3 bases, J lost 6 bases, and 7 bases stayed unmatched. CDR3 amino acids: CASSFFGGGDGYTF. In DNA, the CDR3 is TGTGCCAGCAGCTTTTTTGGAGGGGGCGATGGCTACACCTTC.

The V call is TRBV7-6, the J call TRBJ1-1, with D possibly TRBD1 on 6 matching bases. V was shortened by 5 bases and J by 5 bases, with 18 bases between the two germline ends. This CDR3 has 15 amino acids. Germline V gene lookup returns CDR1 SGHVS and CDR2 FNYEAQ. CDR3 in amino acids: CASSPDRGARTEAFF. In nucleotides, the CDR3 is TGTGCCAGCAGCCCCGATCGGGGGGCGAGAACTGAAGCTTTCTTT.

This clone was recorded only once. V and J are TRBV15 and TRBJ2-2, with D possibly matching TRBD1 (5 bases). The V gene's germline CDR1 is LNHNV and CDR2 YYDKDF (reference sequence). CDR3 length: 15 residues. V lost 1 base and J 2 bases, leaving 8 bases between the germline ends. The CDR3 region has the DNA TGTGCCACCAGCAGAGGGGGCAGTAACACCGGGGAGCTGTTTTTT. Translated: CATSRGGSNTGELFF.

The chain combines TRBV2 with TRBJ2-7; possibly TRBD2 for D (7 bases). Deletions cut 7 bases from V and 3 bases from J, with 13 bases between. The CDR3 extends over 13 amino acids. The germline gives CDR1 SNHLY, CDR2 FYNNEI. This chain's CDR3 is CASIGEGDYEQYF. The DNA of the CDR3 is TGTGCCAGCATCGGGGAGGGGGACTACGAGCAGTACTTC.